This T cell receptor beta chain was captured in a study of blood T cell repertoires in COVID-19. Looking at the study overall: The samples span acute and convalescent COVID-19 from the United States, Italy and Spain. Sources were T cells, B-cell-depleted T cells, or PBMCs; the material itself was cDNA or gDNA.

Trimming at V came to 9 bases and at J to 5 bases, leaving 9 bases not matched to a gene. Germline loops: CDR1 KGHDR, CDR2 SFDVKD. CDR3 length: 13 amino acids. Per the original data handling: Amplification with reference gene primers provided the estimates of nucleated cell counts. Using immunoSEQ multiplex PCR, the repertoire was profiled, and TCRdb retains in-frame clones only, with some absent. The V and J calls and clone size are taken from that table; D and trimming were inferred from the DNA. The sample carries 30,000 to 35,000 clones, around 87% recorded once. The sample was peripheral blood. This rearrangement joins TRBV24-1 to TRBJ2-7, with 7 bases fitting TRBD1. The sequence came from a man aged 55 to 70 with active COVID-19. The CDR3 spells CATQRGPGDEQYF. For the CDR3, the DNA is TGTGCCACCCAAAGGGGGCCAGGGGACGAGCAGTACTTC.